These T cell receptor beta chains were read from a single sample in a study of cytomegalovirus exposure and HLA in healthy donors. Sequencing used immunoSEQ multiplex PCR; TCRdb keeps in-frame clones, though not all of them. The sample records under 200,000 clones, roughly 80% being singletons. The specimen sequenced was PBMCs. These receptors came from a male donor in good health and CMV-seropositive. Both conserved end residues are part of each CDR3. The D gene is left open where the match is weak. Only part of the rows carry a size: once, few, many, or a class if the clone is expanded.

J: TRBJ1-5
V: TRBV21-1
D: -
length: 15
size: -
CDR3: CASTWEQGRNQPQHF
DNA: TGTGCCAGCACTTGGGAACAGGGCCGCAATCAGCCCCAGCATTTT

J: TRBJ1-1
V: TRBV6-6
D: -
length: 14
size: -
CDR3: CASSYSKAGTEAFF
DNA: TGTGCCAGCAGTTACTCGAAAGCCGGGACAGAAGCTTTCTTT

J: TRBJ1-2
V: TRBV27
D: -
length: 12
size: -
CDR3: CASSQGQYGYTF
DNA: TGTGCCAGCAGCCAAGGACAGTATGGCTACACCTTC

J: TRBJ2-1
V: TRBV5-1
D: TRBD2
length: 15
size: -
CDR3: CASTTRLADYNEQFF
DNA: TGCGCCAGCACTACTCGGCTAGCGGATTACAATGAGCAGTTCTTC

J: TRBJ2-3
V: TRBV19
D: -
length: 14
size: -
CDR3: CASSPPSSTDTQYF
DNA: TGTGCCAGTAGTCCCCCCTCTAGCACAGATACGCAGTATTTT

J: TRBJ2-7
V: TRBV6-6
D: -
length: 13
size: -
CDR3: CASTQVGLGEQYF
DNA: TGTGCCAGCACCCAGGTAGGCCTTGGCGAGCAGTACTTC

J: TRBJ2-7
V: TRBV14
D: -
length: 14
size: -
CDR3: CASSPLGGNYEQYF
DNA: TGTGCCAGCAGTCCCCTTGGAGGGAACTACGAGCAGTACTTC

J: TRBJ2-1
V: TRBV10-3
D: -
length: 14
size: -
CDR3: CAISEDSGTYEQFF
DNA: TGTGCCATCAGTGAGGATTCGGGAACCTATGAGCAGTTCTTC

J: TRBJ1-1
V: TRBV6-6
D: -
length: 16
size: -
CDR3: CASSPSGVGRNTEAFF
DNA: TGTGCCAGCAGCCCTTCAGGGGTTGGACGGAACACTGAAGCTTTCTTT

J: TRBJ1-5
V: TRBV7-9
D: -
length: 15
size: -
CDR3: CASSLGPLGNQPQHF
DNA: TGTGCCAGCAGCCTAGGGCCCCTCGGCAATCAGCCCCAGCATTTT

J: TRBJ2-1
V: TRBV11-3
D: TRBD2
length: 15
size: -
CDR3: CASSLGASGRSEQFF
DNA: TGTGCCAGCAGCTTAGGGGCTAGCGGGAGAAGTGAGCAGTTCTTC

J: TRBJ1-1
V: TRBV7-9
D: -
length: 13
size: -
CDR3: CASSPSTGTEAFF
DNA: TGTGCCAGCAGCCCGTCGACAGGAACTGAAGCTTTCTTT

J: TRBJ1-2
V: TRBV19
D: TRBD1
length: 15
size: -
CDR3: CASTPPGQEYYGYTF
DNA: TGTGCCAGTACCCCACCGGGACAGGAGTACTATGGCTACACCTTC

J: TRBJ2-5
V: TRBV30
D: TRBD1
length: 14
size: -
CDR3: CAWTQRGRGETQYF
DNA: TGTGCCTGGACCCAAAGGGGCAGGGGGGAGACCCAGTACTTC

J: TRBJ2-3
V: TRBV14
D: -
length: 15
size: -
CDR3: CASSRGQTSTDTQYF
DNA: TGTGCCAGCAGCCGCGGACAGACTAGCACAGATACGCAGTATTTT

J: TRBJ1-1
V: TRBV9
D: -
length: 14
size: -
CDR3: CASSVGGLGSGAFF
DNA: TGTGCCAGCAGCGTAGGGGGACTGGGAAGTGGAGCTTTCTTT

J: TRBJ1-2
V: TRBV20-1
D: -
length: 11
size: few
CDR3: CSASLSDGYTF
DNA: TGCAGTGCTAGCCTCTCGGATGGCTACACCTTC

J: TRBJ1-2
V: TRBV7-9
D: -
length: 14
size: -
CDR3: CASSLRTGGGGYTF
DNA: TGTGCCAGCAGCTTACGCACGGGGGGCGGTGGCTACACCTTC

J: TRBJ1-3
V: TRBV7-8
D: -
length: 13
size: -
CDR3: CASSLSEGNTIYF
DNA: TGTGCCAGCAGCTTAAGCGAGGGAAACACCATATATTTT

J: TRBJ2-5
V: TRBV18
D: -
length: 14
size: -
CDR3: CASSPPQRIETQYF
DNA: TGTGCCAGCTCACCACCCCAGAGGATAGAGACCCAGTACTTC

J: TRBJ2-1
V: TRBV6-5
D: -
length: 13
size: -
CDR3: CASRPRTDNEQFF
DNA: TGTGCCAGCAGACCTAGGACAGACAATGAGCAGTTCTTC

J: TRBJ2-7
V: TRBV6-5
D: TRBD1
length: 15
size: -
CDR3: CASSYSSGQGYEQYF
DNA: TGTGCCAGCAGTTACTCCTCGGGACAGGGTTACGAGCAGTACTTC

J: TRBJ2-1
V: TRBV9
D: TRBD2
length: 16
size: -
CDR3: CASSASGLAGYNEQFF
DNA: TGTGCCAGCAGCGCCTCGGGACTAGCGGGCTACAATGAGCAGTTCTTC

J: TRBJ1-3
V: TRBV6-1
D: -
length: 15
size: -
CDR3: CASSFGRETGNTIYF
DNA: TGTGCCAGCAGCTTTGGGAGGGAGACTGGAAACACCATATATTTT

J: TRBJ1-1
V: TRBV30
D: -
length: 14
size: -
CDR3: CARSPFGSFGEAFF
DNA: TGTGCCCGGAGTCCCTTCGGGAGTTTCGGTGAAGCTTTCTTT

J: TRBJ2-7
V: TRBV6-5
D: -
length: 13
size: -
CDR3: CASRRESSYEQYF
DNA: TGTGCCAGCAGACGGGAGAGCTCCTACGAGCAGTACTTC

J: TRBJ1-1
V: TRBV19
D: TRBD1
length: 13
size: -
CDR3: CASRDRPNTEAFF
DNA: TGTGCCAGTAGGGACAGGCCGAACACTGAAGCTTTCTTT

J: TRBJ1-1
V: TRBV6-4
D: -
length: 13
size: -
CDR3: CASSNRENTEAFF
DNA: TGTGCCAGCAGTAACAGGGAGAACACTGAAGCTTTCTTT

J: TRBJ2-3
V: TRBV6-5
D: TRBD1
length: 15
size: -
CDR3: CASRRTGGMTDTQYF
DNA: TGTGCCAGCAGGCGGACAGGGGGCATGACAGATACGCAGTATTTT

J: TRBJ1-3
V: TRBV28
D: TRBD1
length: 15
size: -
CDR3: CASSRRTGTRNTIYF
DNA: TGTGCCAGCAGCCGTCGGACAGGGACGAGAAACACCATATATTTT

J: TRBJ2-3
V: TRBV19
D: TRBD2
length: 18
size: -
CDR3: CASSMLLGLAGVGDTQYF
DNA: TGTGCCAGTAGTATGCTTCTTGGACTAGCGGGAGTTGGAGATACGCAGTATTTT

J: TRBJ1-2
V: TRBV27
D: -
length: 11
size: -
CDR3: CASRSGYGYTF
DNA: TGTGCCAGCAGATCAGGGTATGGCTACACCTTC

J: TRBJ2-7
V: TRBV15
D: -
length: 15
size: -
CDR3: CATSRDRLGRVEQYF
DNA: TGTGCCACCAGCAGAGATAGACTAGGCAGGGTCGAGCAGTACTTC

J: TRBJ2-6
V: TRBV6-5
D: -
length: 14
size: -
CDR3: CASSNNAGANGLTF
DNA: TGTGCCAGCAGCAACAATGCTGGGGCCAACGGCCTGACTTTC

J: TRBJ1-2
V: TRBV19
D: -
length: 15
size: -
CDR3: CASTLSPLEKDGYTF
DNA: TGTGCCAGTACCCTTTCCCCCCTGGAGAAGGATGGCTACACCTTC

J: TRBJ1-1
V: TRBV19
D: TRBD1
length: 14
size: -
CDR3: CASSEGGERTEAFF
DNA: TGTGCCAGTAGTGAAGGGGGCGAGAGAACTGAAGCTTTCTTT

J: TRBJ1-2
V: TRBV19
D: TRBD1
length: 13
size: few
CDR3: CASSITGGYGYTF
DNA: TGTGCCAGTAGTATAACAGGGGGCTATGGCTACACCTTC

J: TRBJ2-1
V: TRBV6-5
D: -
length: 13
size: -
CDR3: CASQGLLGEVQFF
DNA: TGTGCCAGCCAGGGACTCCTCGGGGAAGTGCAGTTCTTC

J: TRBJ1-1
V: TRBV6-5
D: -
length: 15
size: -
CDR3: CASSYGGAPVLEAFF
DNA: TGTGCCAGCAGTTACGGAGGGGCGCCGGTTCTAGAAGCTTTCTTT

J: TRBJ2-6
V: TRBV5-1
D: -
length: 16
size: -
CDR3: CASSLDGDSGANVLTF
DNA: TGCGCCAGCAGCTTGGACGGAGACTCTGGGGCCAACGTCCTGACTTTC

J: TRBJ1-1
V: TRBV18
D: -
length: 17
size: -
CDR3: CASSPPEAGGSGTEAFF
DNA: TGTGCCAGCTCACCACCGGAGGCGGGGGGGTCGGGCACTGAAGCTTTCTTT

J: TRBJ1-1
V: TRBV6-5
D: -
length: 13
size: -
CDR3: CASTDPGVTEAFF
DNA: TGTGCCAGCACCGACCCGGGGGTCACTGAAGCTTTCTTT

J: TRBJ2-1
V: TRBV30
D: -
length: 12
size: -
CDR3: CAWSVRGTEQFF
DNA: TGTGCCTGGAGTGTACGGGGGACTGAGCAGTTCTTC

J: TRBJ1-2
V: TRBV6-6
D: TRBD1
length: 12
size: -
CDR3: CASRGDRAGYTF
DNA: TGTGCCAGCAGGGGGGACAGGGCTGGCTACACCTTC

J: TRBJ1-5
V: TRBV28
D: -
length: 13
size: -
CDR3: CASSLTDNQPQHF
DNA: TGTGCCAGCAGTTTAACTGACAATCAGCCCCAGCATTTT

J: TRBJ1-1
V: TRBV10-3
D: TRBD1
length: 16
size: -
CDR3: CAISESGNRGDTEAFF
DNA: TGTGCCATCAGTGAGTCAGGGAACAGGGGAGACACTGAAGCTTTCTTT